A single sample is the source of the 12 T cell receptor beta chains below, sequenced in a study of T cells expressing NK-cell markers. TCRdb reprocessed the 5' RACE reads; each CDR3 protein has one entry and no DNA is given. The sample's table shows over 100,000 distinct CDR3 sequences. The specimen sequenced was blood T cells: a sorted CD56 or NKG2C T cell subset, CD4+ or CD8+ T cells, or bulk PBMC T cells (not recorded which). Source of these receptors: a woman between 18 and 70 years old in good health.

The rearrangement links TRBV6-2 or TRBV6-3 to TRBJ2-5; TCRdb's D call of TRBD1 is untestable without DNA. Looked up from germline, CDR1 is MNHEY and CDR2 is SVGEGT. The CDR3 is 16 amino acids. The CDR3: CASSPRDITEGETQYF.

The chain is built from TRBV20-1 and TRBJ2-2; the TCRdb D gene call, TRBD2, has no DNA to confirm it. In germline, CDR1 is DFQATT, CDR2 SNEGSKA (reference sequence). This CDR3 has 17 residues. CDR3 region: CSASGLAGGANTGELFF.

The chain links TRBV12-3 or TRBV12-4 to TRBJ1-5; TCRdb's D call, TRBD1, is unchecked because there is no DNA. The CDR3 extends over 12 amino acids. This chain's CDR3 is CASRRPNQPQHF.

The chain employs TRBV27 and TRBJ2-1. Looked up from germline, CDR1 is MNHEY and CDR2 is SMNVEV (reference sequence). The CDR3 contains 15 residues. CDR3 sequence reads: CASSYLISSYNEQFF.

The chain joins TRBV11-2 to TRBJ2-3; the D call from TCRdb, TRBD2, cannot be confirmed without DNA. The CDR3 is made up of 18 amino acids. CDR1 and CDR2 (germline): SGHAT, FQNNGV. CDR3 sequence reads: CASSLIKGPAGDTDTQYF. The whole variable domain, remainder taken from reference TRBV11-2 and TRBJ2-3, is EAGVAQSPRYKIIEKRQSVAFWCNPISGHATLYWYQQILGQGPKLLIQFQNNGVVDDSQLPKDRFSAERLKGVDSTLKIQPAKLEDSAVYLCASSLIKGPAGDTDTQYFGPGTRLTVL.

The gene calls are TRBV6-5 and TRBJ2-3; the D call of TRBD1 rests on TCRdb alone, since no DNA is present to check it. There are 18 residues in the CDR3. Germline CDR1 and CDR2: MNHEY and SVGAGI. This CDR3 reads CASSYSPGQGPSTDTQYF.

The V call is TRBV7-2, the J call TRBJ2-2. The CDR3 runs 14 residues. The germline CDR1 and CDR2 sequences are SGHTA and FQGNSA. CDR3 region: CASSLVPSSGELFF.

The CDR3 region is CASSLVLAPPNEQFF. The V and J genes are TRBV5-6 and TRBJ2-1; TCRdb calls TRBD2, which cannot be checked without DNA. This CDR3 has 15 amino acids. Germline lookup yields CDR1 SGHDT and CDR2 YYEEEE.

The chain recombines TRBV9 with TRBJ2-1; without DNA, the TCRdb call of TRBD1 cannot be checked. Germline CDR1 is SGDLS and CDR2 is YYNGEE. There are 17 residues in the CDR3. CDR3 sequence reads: CASSVGSSGGAYNEQFF.

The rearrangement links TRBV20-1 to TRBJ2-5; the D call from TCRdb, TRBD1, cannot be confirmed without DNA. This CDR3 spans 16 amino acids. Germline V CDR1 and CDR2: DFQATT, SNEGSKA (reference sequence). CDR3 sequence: CSASGGRDRVQETQYF.

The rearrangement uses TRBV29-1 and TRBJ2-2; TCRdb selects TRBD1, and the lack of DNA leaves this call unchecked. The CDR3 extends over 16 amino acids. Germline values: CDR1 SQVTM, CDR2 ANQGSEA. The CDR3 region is CSVEETGNRVPGELFF.

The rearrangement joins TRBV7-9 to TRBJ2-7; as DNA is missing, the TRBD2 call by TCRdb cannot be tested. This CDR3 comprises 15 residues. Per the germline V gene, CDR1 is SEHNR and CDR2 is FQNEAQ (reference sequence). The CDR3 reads CASSEGLAGNYEQYF.